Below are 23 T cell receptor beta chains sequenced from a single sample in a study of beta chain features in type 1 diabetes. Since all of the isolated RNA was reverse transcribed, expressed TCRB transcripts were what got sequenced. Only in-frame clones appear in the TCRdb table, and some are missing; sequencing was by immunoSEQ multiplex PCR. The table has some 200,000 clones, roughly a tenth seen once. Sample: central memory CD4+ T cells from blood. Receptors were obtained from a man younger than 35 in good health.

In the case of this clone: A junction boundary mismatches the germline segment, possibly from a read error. Here the CDR3 reads CASSRDLLREGVF. The CDR3 bases are TGTGCCAGCTCACGAGATCTCCTCCGAGAAGGGGTCTTC. The chain carries TRBV18 and TRBJ2-7, with D possibly matching TRBD1 (5 bases). The V gene's germline CDR1 is KGHSH and CDR2 LQKENI. CDR3 length: 13 residues. The full variable domain, with the rest looked up from reference TRBV18 and TRBJ2-7, is NAGVMQNPRHLVRRRGQEARLRCSPMKGHSHVYWYRQLPEEGLKFMVYLQKENIIDESGMPKERFSAEFPKEGPSILRIQQVVRGDSAAYFCASSRDLLREGVFGPGTRLTVT.

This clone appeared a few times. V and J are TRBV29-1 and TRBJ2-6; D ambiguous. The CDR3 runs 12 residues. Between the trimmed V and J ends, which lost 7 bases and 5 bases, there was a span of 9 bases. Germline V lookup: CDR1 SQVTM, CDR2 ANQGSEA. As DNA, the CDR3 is TGCAGCGGCGCCCCTAGGGCCAACGTCCTGACTTTC. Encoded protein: CSGAPRANVLTF.

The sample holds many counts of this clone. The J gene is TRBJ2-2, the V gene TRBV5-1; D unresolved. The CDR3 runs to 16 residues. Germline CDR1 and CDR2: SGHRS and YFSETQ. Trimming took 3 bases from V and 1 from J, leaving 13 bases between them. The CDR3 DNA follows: TGCGCCAGCAGCTCGTCCCCGGCAGGGAACACCGGGGAGCTGTTTTTT. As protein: CASSSSPAGNTGELFF.

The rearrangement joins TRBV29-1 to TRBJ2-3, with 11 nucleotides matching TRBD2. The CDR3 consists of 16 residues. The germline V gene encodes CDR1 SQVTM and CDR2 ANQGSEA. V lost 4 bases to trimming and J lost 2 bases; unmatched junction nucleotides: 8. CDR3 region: CSVAATSGAPTDTQYF. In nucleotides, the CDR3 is TGCAGCGTTGCGGCGACTAGCGGGGCCCCCACAGATACGCAGTATTTT.

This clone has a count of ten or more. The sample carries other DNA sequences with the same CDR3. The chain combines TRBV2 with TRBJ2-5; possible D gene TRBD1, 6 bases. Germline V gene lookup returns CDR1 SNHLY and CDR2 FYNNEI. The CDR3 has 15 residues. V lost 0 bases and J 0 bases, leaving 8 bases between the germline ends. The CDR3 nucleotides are TGTGCCAGCAGTGAAGCGGGGGCGTACCAAGAGACCCAGTACTTC. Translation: CASSEAGAYQETQYF. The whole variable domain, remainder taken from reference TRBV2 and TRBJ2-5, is EPEVTQTPSHQVTQMGQEVILRCVPISNHLYFYWYRQILGQKVEFLVSFYNNEISEKSEIFDDQFSVERPDGSNFTLKIRSTKLEDSAMYFCASSEAGAYQETQYFGPGTRLLVL.

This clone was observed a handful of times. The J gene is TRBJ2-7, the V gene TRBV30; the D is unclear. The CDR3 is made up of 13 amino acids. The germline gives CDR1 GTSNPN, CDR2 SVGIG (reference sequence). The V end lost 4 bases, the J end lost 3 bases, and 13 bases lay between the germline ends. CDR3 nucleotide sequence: TGTGCCTGGAAATCCGGGCCGTACTACGAGCAGTACTTC. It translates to CAWKSGPYYEQYF.

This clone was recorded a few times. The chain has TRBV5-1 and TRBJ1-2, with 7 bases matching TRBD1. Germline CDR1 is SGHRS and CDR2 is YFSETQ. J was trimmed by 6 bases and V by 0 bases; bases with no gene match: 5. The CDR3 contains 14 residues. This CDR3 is CASSLGTGGNGYTF. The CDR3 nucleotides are TGCGCCAGCAGCTTGGGGACAGGCGGTAATGGCTACACCTTC.

The CDR3, as DNA: TGTGCCAGCAGCCAACTAGCGGAGGGCACAGATACGCAGTATTTT. Its protein product is CASSQLAEGTDTQYF. This sequence joins TRBV5-8 and TRBJ2-3; 8 bases fit TRBD2. The CDR3 spans 15 residues. Per germline, CDR1 SGHTS and CDR2 YDEGEE. Trimming cost V 4 bases and J 1 base; bases outside gene matches: 5.

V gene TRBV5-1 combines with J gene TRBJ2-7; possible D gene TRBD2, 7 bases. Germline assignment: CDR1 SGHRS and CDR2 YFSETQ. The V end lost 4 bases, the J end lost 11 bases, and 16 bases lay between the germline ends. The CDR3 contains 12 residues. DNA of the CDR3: TGCGCCAGCAGCCTCCAACAGGGAGGGGAGTACTTC. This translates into CASSLQQGGEYF. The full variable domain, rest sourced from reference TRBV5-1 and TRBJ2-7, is KAGVTQTPRYLIKTRGQQVTLSCSPISGHRSVSWYQQTPGQGLQFLFEYFSETQRNKGNFPGRFSGRQFSNSRSEMNVSTLELGDSALYLCASSLQQGGEYFGPGTRLTVT.

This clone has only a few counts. CDR3 sequence: CASSPTSGSSYEQYF. Written as DNA, the CDR3 is TGTGCCAGCAGTCCGACTAGCGGGAGCTCCTACGAGCAGTACTTC. The genes are TRBV5-4 and TRBJ2-7; 12 bases agree with TRBD2. Germline loops: CDR1 SGHNT, CDR2 YYREEE (reference sequence). Losses at the gene ends were 5 bases for V and 0 bases for J; bases not matched to a gene: 3. This CDR3 is built from 15 residues.

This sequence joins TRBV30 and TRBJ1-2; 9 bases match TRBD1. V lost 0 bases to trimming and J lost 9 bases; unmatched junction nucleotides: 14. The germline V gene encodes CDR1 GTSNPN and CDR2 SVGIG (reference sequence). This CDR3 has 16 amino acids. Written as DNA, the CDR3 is TGTGCCTGGAGTGTAAAAGGACAGGGGAGTAAGGGGAGCTACACCTTC. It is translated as CAWSVKGQGSKGSYTF.

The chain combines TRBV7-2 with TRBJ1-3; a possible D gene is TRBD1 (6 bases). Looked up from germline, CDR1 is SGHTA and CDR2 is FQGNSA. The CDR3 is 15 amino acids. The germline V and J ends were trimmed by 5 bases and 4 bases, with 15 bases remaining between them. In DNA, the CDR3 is TGTGCCAGCAGCCCAACAGGGCTTTCGGGAAACACCATATATTTT. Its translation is CASSPTGLSGNTIYF.

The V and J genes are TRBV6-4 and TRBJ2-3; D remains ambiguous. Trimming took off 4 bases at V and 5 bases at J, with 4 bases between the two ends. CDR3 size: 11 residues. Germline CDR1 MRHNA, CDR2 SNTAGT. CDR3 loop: CASSVGDTQYF. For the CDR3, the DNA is TGTGCCAGCAGTGTCGGAGATACGCAGTATTTT.

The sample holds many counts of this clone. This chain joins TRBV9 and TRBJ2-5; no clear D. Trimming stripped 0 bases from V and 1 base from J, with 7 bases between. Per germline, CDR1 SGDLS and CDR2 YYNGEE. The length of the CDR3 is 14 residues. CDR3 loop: CASSVDNSQETQYF. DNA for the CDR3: TGTGCCAGCAGCGTAGACAATTCCCAAGAGACCCAGTACTTC.

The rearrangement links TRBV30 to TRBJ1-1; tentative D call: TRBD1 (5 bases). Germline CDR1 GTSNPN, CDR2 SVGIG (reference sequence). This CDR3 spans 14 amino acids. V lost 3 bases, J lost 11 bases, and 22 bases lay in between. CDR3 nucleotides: TGTGCCTGGAGCTCAGGAATTATGCCAGGGTGGGCTTTCTTT. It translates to CAWSSGIMPGWAFF.

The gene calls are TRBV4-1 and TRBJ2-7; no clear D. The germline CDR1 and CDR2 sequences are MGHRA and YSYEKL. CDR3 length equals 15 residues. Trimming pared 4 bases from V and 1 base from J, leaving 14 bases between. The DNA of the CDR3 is TGCGCCAGCAGCCCTCACCCGACGGAATCCTACGAGCAGTACTTC. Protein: CASSPHPTESYEQYF.

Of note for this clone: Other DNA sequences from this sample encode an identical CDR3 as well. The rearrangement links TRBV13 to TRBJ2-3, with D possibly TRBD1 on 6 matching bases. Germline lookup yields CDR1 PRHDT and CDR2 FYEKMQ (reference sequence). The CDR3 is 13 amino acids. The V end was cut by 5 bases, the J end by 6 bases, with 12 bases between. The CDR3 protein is CASSGRGSDTQYF. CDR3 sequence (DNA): TGTGCCAGCAGCGGTAGGGGGTCCGATACGCAGTATTTT.

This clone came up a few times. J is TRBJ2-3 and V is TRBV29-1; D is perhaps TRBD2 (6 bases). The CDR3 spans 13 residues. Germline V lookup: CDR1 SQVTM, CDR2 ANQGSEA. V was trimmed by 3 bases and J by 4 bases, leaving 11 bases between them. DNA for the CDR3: TGCAGCGTTGACTCTCGGGGGTCAGATACGCAGTATTTT. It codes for CSVDSRGSDTQYF.

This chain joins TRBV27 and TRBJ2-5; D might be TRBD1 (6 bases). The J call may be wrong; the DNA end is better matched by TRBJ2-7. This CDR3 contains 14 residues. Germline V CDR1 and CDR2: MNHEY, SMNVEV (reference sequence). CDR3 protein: CASSTYREAGEQYF. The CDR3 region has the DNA TGTGCCAGCAGCACTTACAGGGAAGCAGGCGAGCAGTACTTC.

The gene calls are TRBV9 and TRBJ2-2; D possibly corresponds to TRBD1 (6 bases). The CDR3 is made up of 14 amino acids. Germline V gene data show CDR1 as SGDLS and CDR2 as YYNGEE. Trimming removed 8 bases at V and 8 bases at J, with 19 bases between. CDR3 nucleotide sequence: TGTGCCAGTCAATCCCGAACAGGGTCGGGGGAGCTGTTTTTT. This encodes CASQSRTGSGELFF. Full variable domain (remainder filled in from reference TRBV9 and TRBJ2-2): DSGVTQTPKHLITATGQRVTLRCSPRSGDLSVYWYQQSLDQGLQFLIQYYNGEERAKGNILERFSAQQFPDLHSELNLSSLELGDSALYFCASQSRTGSGELFFGEGSRLTVL.

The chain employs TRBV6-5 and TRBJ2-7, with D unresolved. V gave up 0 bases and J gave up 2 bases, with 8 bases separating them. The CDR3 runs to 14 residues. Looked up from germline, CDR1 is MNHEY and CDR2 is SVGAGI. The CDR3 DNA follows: TGTGCCAGCAGTTACTCCTATGGGACCTACGAGCAGTACTTC. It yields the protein CASSYSYGTYEQYF.

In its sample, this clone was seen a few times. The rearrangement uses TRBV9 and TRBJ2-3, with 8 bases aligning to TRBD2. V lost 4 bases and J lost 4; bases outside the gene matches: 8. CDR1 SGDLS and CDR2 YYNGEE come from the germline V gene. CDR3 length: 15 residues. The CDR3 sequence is CASSFAGTRADTQYF. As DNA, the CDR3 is TGTGCCAGCAGCTTCGCCGGGACTAGGGCAGATACGCAGTATTTT.

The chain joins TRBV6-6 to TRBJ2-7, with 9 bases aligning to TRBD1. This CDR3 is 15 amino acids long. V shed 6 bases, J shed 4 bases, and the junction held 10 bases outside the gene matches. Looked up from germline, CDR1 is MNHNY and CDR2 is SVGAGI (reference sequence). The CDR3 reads CASRLKGQGSYEQYF. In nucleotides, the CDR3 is TGTGCCAGCAGGTTAAAGGGACAGGGTTCGTACGAGCAGTACTTC.